Listed below are T cell receptor beta chains from one sample, sequenced in a study of shared clonotypes between healthy human individuals. The assay was immunoSEQ multiplex PCR, and TCRdb's table has in-frame clones only and misses some. This table holds approximately 940,000 clones, about 80% found once. Sequences were obtained from memory CD4+ T cells sorted from blood. The receptors originated from a man in his late teens or twenties in good health. Each CDR3 is given with its conserved first and last residue.

j_call v_call cdr3_aa
TRBJ2-2 TRBV5-1 CASSPRTSGGASTGELFF
TRBJ1-5 TRBV6-6 CASSQNRDRDQPQHF
TRBJ2-5 TRBV29-1 CSAEPSGTETQYF
TRBJ1-5 TRBV21-1 CASSNSELSNQPQHF
TRBJ2-1 TRBV4-1 CASRQPGQGYNEQFF
TRBJ1-5 TRBV2 CASRGQGLQPQHF
TRBJ1-1 TRBV10-2 CASSESGGSTEAFF
TRBJ1-2 TRBV5-1 CASSPGGTGIKGYGYTF
TRBJ2-5 TRBV25-1 CASSGQRTGGAGETQYF
TRBJ1-1 TRBV10-2 CASSETRGNTEAFF
TRBJ1-6 TRBV7-2 CASSSSGGSHSPLHF
TRBJ2-7 TRBV5-6 CASSHRAGSSYEQYF
TRBJ2-3 TRBV7-3 CASSNGLAADTQYF
TRBJ2-1 TRBV28 CASSPRQGAGAGATYNEQFF
TRBJ1-1 TRBV7-9 CASSRFREGTEAFF
TRBJ1-1 TRBV5-4 CASSLAWDTEAFF
TRBJ2-7 TRBV21-1 CASSKALGTGGPTLYEQYF
TRBJ2-7 TRBV11-2 CASSPPTGGRHEQYF
TRBJ2-7 TRBV10-1 CATPDRGQDPYEQYF
TRBJ2-3 TRBV5-1 CASSTGAGVSTDTQYF
TRBJ2-7 TRBV19 CASSIVSAGQGYEQYF
TRBJ1-4 TRBV10-3 CAISEAAATNEKLFF
TRBJ2-3 TRBV14 CASSQLPGQGISTDTQYF
TRBJ1-1 TRBV28 CASSFTGGARGAFF
TRBJ2-4 TRBV2 CASSAERAGTIQYF
TRBJ1-6 TRBV11-2 CASSLAVGPLHF
TRBJ1-1 TRBV5-1 CASSLVIWAEGTEAFF
TRBJ2-1 TRBV5-5 CASSNGLASEQFF
TRBJ2-1 TRBV7-9 CASSLAVGEQFF
TRBJ2-7 TRBV4-2 CASSGRYPYEQYF
TRBJ1-4 TRBV28 CASSVTGRGNEKLFF
TRBJ1-2 TRBV7-2 CASSLYPAGQWVYGYTF
TRBJ2-7 TRBV15 CATSRGTGKENEQYF
TRBJ2-1 TRBV27 CASSLSPGLANNEQFF
TRBJ2-1 TRBV7-8 CASSLGTTSGAYNEQFF
TRBJ1-2 TRBV2 CASSVNLGGTYGYTF